These T cell receptor beta chains were read from a single sample in a study of blood T cell repertoires in COVID-19. The protocol was immunoSEQ multiplex PCR, while the TCRdb copy is restricted to in-frame clones and leaves out a portion. This sample carries approximately 150,000 clones, roughly three quarters of them seen once, and the ten largest clones take about 8.6%. Sequencing was performed on peripheral blood. The receptor source for this set is a man aged 45-60 years with active or convalescent COVID-19. Both conserved end residues are part of each CDR3. Each record gives: clone size, J gene, CDR3 length, D gene, V gene, CDR3 DNA, CDR3 protein. A D gene is named only where the DNA matches it firmly. Where a row states a size, it is once, few, many or the class of an expanded clone; other rows omit it.

>NA|TRBJ1-5|15|NA|TRBV20-1
TGCAGTGCTAGTGGAGACGCAAACGAGGGTCAGCCCCAGCATTTT
CSASGDANEGQPQHF
>NA|TRBJ2-1|17|TRBD2|TRBV7-6
TGTGCCAGCAGCTTAGTTCTGGCGGGAGGGGCCGGAAATGAGCAGTTCTTC
CASSLVLAGGAGNEQFF
>NA|TRBJ2-5|13|TRBD1|TRBV3-1/TRBV3-2
TGTGCCAGCTCAACAGGGGCGAGGGAGACCCAGTACTTC
CASSTGARETQYF
>NA|TRBJ2-5|14|TRBD2|TRBV19
TGTGCCAGTAGTACCGAGCGGGACGGAGAGACCCAGTACTTC
CASSTERDGETQYF
>few|TRBJ1-5|15|TRBD1|TRBV15
TGTGCCACCAGCAGAGATGGGACAGGGGGCAGGCCCCAGCATTTT
CATSRDGTGGRPQHF
>NA|TRBJ2-1|14|NA|TRBV28
TGTGCCAGCAGGGAGGCGGGGATTTACAATGAGCAGTTCTTC
CASREAGIYNEQFF
>once|TRBJ2-3|12|TRBD2|TRBV24-1
TGTGCCACCGGGGAGGGAGAAGATACGCAGTATTTT
CATGEGEDTQYF
>NA|TRBJ1-1|11|TRBD1|TRBV20-1
TGCAGTGAGCCAGGGGGCACTGAAGCTTTCTTT
CSEPGGTEAFF
>NA|TRBJ1-2|13|NA|TRBV7-3
TGTGCCAGCAGCTTAACAGGGGTAGGGGGCTACACCTTC
CASSLTGVGGYTF
>NA|TRBJ2-1|14|NA|TRBV27
TGTGCCAACAGTTTATTGAGGGTAAATAATGAGCAGTTCTTC
CANSLLRVNNEQFF
>NA|TRBJ1-5|11|NA|TRBV19
TGTGCCAGTAGTGTCGACGGGGCCCAGCATTTT
CASSVDGAQHF
>NA|TRBJ1-4|15|NA|TRBV28
TGTGCCAGCGTCCCCGGTTCTTCGGTTAGCGAAAAACTGTTTTTT
CASVPGSSVSEKLFF
>NA|TRBJ2-7|16|TRBD1|TRBV5-1
TGCGCCAGCAGCTTGAATTCTGGGACAGGGAGCTACGAGCAGTACTTC
CASSLNSGTGSYEQYF
>NA|TRBJ2-2|13|NA|TRBV7-3
TGTGCCAGCATTCGGAGGGCCGGCGGGGAGCTGTTTTTT
CASIRRAGGELFF
>NA|TRBJ1-4|16|TRBD1|TRBV14
TGTGCCAGCAGCCAAGGAAGGGACAGAACTAATGAAAAACTGTTTTTT
CASSQGRDRTNEKLFF
>NA|TRBJ2-7|15|TRBD1|TRBV27
TGTGCCAGCAGTTTATACTACAGGGGCTCCTACGAGCAGTACTTC
CASSLYYRGSYEQYF
>NA|TRBJ2-2|15|NA|TRBV5-1
TGCGCCAGCAGCCGTGGCGGAGGGGACACCGGGGAGCTGTTTTTT
CASSRGGGDTGELFF
>NA|TRBJ1-4|14|TRBD1|TRBV4-2
TGTGCCAGCAGCCTGACAGGGGGCGATGAAAAACTGTTTTTT
CASSLTGGDEKLFF
>NA|TRBJ2-4|16|TRBD2|TRBV9
TGTGCCAGCAGCGCGGCCCCGGGGGGACTCAAAAACATTCAGTACTTC
CASSAAPGGLKNIQYF
>NA|TRBJ2-5|16|TRBD2|TRBV7-9
TGTGCCAGCAGCTCTGGGTCTAGCGGGAAAAGGGAGACCCAGTACTTC
CASSSGSSGKRETQYF
>NA|TRBJ2-1|14|NA|TRBV29-1
TGCAGCGTTGAGGGCCCGAGCTCCTACAATGAGCAGTTCTTC
CSVEGPSSYNEQFF
>NA|TRBJ2-2|17|TRBD1|TRBV19
TGTGCCAGTAGTTCTCAAACCAACAGGGGAAGAACCGGGGAGCTGTTTTTT
CASSSQTNRGRTGELFF
>once|TRBJ2-1|14|TRBD2|TRBV12-5
TGTGCTAGTGGTTTGGGCGGGAGGGACAATGAGCAGTTCTTC
CASGLGGRDNEQFF
>NA|TRBJ2-7|14|NA|TRBV7-9
TGTGCCAGCAGCCCCCTAGGAGGGACAGACGAGCAGTACTTC
CASSPLGGTDEQYF
>once|TRBJ2-2|13|TRBD1|TRBV29-1
TGCAGCGTTGACAGGACAGGGGGCGGGGAGCTGTTTTTT
CSVDRTGGGELFF
>NA|TRBJ2-7|14|TRBD2|TRBV5-1
TGCGCCAGCAGCTTGGCCGGTCTAGCGGCCGAGCAGTACTTC
CASSLAGLAAEQYF
>few|TRBJ2-3|14|NA|TRBV28
TGTGCCAGCATAGGGCCTAGCGGCACAGATACGCAGTATTTT
CASIGPSGTDTQYF
>NA|TRBJ2-2|19|NA|TRBV27
TGTGCCAGCAGTTCCCTCCCACTACGCGGTACCGGAAACGCCGGGGAGCTGTTTTTT
CASSSLPLRGTGNAGELFF
>NA|TRBJ1-2|15|NA|TRBV5-1
TGCGCCAGCAGCTCCCTCGGGCAGGGTCGCTATGGCTACACCTTC
CASSSLGQGRYGYTF
>NA|TRBJ2-7|11|NA|TRBV6-6
TGTGCCAGCTCCCGGCAGGACGAGCAGTACTTC
CASSRQDEQYF
>once|TRBJ1-5|15|NA|TRBV5-1
TGCGCCAGCAGCTTTGGTGGCGAGGGAATGCAGCCCCAGCATTTT
CASSFGGEGMQPQHF
>NA|TRBJ1-5|14|NA|TRBV25-1
TGTGCCAGCAGTTGGGGGGGCAGCAATCAGCCCCAGCATTTT
CASSWGGSNQPQHF
>once|TRBJ2-3|16|NA|TRBV3-1/TRBV3-2
TGTGCCAGCAGCCAGCTGCTAGCGTCATACACAGATACGCAGTATTTT
CASSQLLASYTDTQYF
>once|TRBJ2-5|16|TRBD1|TRBV7-7
TGTGCCAGCAGCTTAGTCGGGACAGGAGTCCAAGAGACCCAGTACTTC
CASSLVGTGVQETQYF